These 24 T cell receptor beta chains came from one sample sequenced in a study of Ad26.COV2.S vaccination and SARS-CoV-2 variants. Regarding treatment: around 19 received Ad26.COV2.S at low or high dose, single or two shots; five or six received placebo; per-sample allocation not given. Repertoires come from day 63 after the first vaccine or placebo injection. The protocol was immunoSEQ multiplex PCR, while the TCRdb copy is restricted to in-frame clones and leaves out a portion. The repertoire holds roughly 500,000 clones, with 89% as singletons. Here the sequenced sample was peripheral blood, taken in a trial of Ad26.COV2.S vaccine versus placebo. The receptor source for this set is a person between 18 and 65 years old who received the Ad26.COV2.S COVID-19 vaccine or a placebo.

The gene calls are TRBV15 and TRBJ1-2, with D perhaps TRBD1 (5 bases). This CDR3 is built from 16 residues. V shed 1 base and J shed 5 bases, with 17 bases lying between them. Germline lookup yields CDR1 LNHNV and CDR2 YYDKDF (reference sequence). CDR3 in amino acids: CATSRALLDSWYGYTF. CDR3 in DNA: TGTGCCACCAGCAGAGCGTTGTTAGACAGTTGGTATGGCTACACCTTC.

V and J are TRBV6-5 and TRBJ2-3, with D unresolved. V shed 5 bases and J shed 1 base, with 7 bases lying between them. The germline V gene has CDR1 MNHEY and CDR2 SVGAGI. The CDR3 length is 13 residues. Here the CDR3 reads CASSTYGTDTQYF. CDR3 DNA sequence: TGTGCCAGCAGTACGTATGGCACAGATACGCAGTATTTT.

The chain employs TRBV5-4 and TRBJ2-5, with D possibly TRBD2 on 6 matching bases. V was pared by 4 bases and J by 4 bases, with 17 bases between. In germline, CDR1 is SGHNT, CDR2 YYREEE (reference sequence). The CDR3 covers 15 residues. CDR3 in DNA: TGTGCCAGCAGCCGAGGTGGGCGGGGTGGAGAGACCCAGTACTTC. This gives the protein CASSRGGRGGETQYF.

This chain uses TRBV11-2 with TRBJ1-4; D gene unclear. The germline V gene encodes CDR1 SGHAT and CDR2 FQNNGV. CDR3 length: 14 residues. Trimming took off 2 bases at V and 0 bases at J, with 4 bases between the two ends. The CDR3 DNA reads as TGTGCCAGCAGCTTAAGGACAACTAATGAAAAACTGTTTTTT. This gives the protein CASSLRTTNEKLFF.

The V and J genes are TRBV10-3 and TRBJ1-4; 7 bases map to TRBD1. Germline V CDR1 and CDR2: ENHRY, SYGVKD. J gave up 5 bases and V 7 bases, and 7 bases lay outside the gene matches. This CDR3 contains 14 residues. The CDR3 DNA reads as TGTGCCATCAAAGGAGGGGGCGCGAATGAAAAACTGTTTTTT. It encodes CAIKGGGANEKLFF.

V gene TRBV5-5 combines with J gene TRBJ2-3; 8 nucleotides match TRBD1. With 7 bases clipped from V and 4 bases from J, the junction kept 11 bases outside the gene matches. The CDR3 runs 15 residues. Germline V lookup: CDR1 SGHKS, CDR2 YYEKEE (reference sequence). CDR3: CASRWQGAVADTQYF. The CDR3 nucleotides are TGTGCCAGCCGATGGCAGGGGGCAGTCGCAGATACGCAGTATTTT. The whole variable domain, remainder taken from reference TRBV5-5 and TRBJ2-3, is DAGVTQSPTHLIKTRGQQVTLRCSPISGHKSVSWYQQVLGQGPQFIFQYYEKEERGRGNFPDRFSARQFPNYSSELNVNALLLGDSALYLCASRWQGAVADTQYFGPGTRLTVL.

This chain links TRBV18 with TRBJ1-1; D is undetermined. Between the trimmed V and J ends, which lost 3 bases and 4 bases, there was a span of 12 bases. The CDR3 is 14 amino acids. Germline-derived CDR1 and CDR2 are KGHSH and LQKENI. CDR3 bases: TGTGCCAGCTCACCGGACCTTAGAGGCACTGAAGCTTTCTTT. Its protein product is CASSPDLRGTEAFF.

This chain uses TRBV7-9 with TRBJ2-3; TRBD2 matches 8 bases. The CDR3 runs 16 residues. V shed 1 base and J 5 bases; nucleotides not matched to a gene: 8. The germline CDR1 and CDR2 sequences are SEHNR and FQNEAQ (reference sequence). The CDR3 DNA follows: TGTGCCAGCAGCTTAGGGGCTGGGACTAGGGGAGATACGCAGTATTTT. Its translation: CASSLGAGTRGDTQYF.

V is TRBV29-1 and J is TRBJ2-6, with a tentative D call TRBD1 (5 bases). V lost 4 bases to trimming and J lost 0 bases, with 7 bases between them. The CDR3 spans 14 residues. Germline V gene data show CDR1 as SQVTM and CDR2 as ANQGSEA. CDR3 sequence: CSVGQISGANVLTF. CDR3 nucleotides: TGCAGCGTTGGACAGATCTCTGGGGCCAACGTCCTGACTTTC.

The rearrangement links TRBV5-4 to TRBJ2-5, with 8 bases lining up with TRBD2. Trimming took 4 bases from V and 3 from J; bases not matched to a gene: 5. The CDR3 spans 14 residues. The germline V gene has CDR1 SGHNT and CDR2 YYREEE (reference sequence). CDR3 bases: TGTGCCAGCAGCCCCGGGACTAGAGAAGAGACCCAGTACTTC. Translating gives CASSPGTREETQYF. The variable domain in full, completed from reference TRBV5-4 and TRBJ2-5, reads ETGVTQSPTHLIKTRGQQVTLRCSSQSGHNTVSWYQQALGQGPQFIFQYYREEENGRGNFPPRFSGLQFPNYSSELNVNALELDDSALYLCASSPGTREETQYFGPGTRLLVL.

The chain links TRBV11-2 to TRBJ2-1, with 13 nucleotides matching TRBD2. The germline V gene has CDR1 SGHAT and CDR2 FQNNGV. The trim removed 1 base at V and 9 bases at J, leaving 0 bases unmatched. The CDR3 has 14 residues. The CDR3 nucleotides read TGTGCCAGCAGCTTAGGGACTAGCGGGAGTGAGCAGTTCTTC. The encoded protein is CASSLGTSGSEQFF. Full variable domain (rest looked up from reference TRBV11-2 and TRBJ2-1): EAGVAQSPRYKIIEKRQSVAFWCNPISGHATLYWYQQILGQGPKLLIQFQNNGVVDDSQLPKDRFSAERLKGVDSTLKIQPAKLEDSAVYLCASSLGTSGSEQFFGPGTRLTVL.

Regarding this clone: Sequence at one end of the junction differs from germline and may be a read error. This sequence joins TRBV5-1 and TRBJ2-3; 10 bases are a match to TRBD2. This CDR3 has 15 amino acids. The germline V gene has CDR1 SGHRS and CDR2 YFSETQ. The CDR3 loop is CASRFLAGGTDTQYF. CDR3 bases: TGCGCCAGCCGCTTTCTAGCGGGAGGCACAGATACGCAGTATTTT.

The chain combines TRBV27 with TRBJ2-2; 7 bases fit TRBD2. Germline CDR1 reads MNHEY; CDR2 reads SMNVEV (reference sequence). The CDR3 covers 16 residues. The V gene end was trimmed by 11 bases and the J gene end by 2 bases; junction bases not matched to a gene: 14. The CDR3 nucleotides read TGTGCCCTCGGACTTGGGGGAGGGCGTAACACCGGGGAGCTGTTTTTT. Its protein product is CALGLGGGRNTGELFF.

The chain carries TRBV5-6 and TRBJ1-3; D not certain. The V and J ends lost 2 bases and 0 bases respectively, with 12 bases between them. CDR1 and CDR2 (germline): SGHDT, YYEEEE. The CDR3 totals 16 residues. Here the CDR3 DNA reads TGTGCCAGCAGCTTTGGGCGCCTGAGCTCTGGAAACACCATATATTTT. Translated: CASSFGRLSSGNTIYF.

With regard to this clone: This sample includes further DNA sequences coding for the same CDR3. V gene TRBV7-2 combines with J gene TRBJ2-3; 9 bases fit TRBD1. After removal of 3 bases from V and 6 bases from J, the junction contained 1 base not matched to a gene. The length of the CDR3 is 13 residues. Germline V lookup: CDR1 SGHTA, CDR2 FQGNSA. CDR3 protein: CASSLDRGDTQYF. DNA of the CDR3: TGTGCCAGCAGCTTGGACAGGGGTGATACGCAGTATTTT.

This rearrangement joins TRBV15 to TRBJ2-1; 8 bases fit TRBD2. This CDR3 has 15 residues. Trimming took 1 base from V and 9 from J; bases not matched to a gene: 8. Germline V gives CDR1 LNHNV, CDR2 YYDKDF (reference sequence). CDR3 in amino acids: CATSRGGSGVGEQFF. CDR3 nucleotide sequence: TGTGCCACCAGCAGAGGCGGTAGCGGGGTAGGTGAGCAGTTCTTC.

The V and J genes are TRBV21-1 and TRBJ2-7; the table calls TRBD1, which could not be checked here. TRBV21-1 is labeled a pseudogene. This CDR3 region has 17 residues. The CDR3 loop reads CARKGIPGTGVSGEQYV. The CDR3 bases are TGTGCCAGAAAAGGGATACCCGGGACAGGGGTTTCGGGGGAGCAGTACGTC.

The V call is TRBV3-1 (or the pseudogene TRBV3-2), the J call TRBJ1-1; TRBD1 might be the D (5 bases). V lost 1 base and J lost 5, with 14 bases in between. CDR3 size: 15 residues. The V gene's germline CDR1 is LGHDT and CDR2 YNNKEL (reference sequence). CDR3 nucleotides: TGTGCCAGCAGCCAAGTGGGGCTGGGGGAAACTGAAGCTTTCTTT. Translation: CASSQVGLGETEAFF.

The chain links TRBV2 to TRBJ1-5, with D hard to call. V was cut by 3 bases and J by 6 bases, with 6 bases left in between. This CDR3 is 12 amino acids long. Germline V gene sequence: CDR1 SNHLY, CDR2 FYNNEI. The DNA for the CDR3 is TGTGCCAGCAGTGAGGAAATTCAGCCCCAGCATTTT. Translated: CASSEEIQPQHF.

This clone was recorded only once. CDR3 in DNA: TGCAGCGTTGGAGGGGAGTGGCAGTATTTT. Translating gives CSVGGEWQYF. This chain joins TRBV29-1 and TRBJ2-3; D may match TRBD1 or TRBD2 (5 bases each). The length of the CDR3 is 10 residues. CDR1 is SQVTM and CDR2 is ANQGSEA in the germline V gene. Deletions cut 4 bases from V and 11 bases from J, with 10 bases between.

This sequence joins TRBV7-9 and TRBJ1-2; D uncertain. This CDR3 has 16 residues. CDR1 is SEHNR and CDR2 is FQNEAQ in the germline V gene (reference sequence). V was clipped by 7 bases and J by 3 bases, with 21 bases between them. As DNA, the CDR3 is TGTGCCAGCATCCAGCTCCCAACTCGCCTTCACTATGGCTACACCTTC. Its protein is CASIQLPTRLHYGYTF.

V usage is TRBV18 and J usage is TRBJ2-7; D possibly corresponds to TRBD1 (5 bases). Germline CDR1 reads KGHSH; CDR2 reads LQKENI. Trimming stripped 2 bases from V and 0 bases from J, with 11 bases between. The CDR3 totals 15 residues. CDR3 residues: CASSPLQGASYEQYV. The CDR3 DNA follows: TGTGCCAGCTCACCATTGCAGGGTGCCTCCTACGAGCAGTACGTC.

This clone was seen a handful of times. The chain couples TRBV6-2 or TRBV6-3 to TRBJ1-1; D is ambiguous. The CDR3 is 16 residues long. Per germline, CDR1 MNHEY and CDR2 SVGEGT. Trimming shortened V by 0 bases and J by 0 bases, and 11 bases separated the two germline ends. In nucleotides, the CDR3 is TGTGCCAGCAGTTACTCGAGGCAGGTCATGAACACTGAAGCTTTCTTT. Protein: CASSYSRQVMNTEAFF.

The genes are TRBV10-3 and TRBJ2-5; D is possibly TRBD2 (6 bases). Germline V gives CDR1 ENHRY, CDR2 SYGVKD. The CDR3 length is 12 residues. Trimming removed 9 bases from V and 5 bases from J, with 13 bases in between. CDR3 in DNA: TGTGCCATAACGGGGGATGGGGAGACCCAGTACTTC. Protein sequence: CAITGDGETQYF.